This record concerns one T cell receptor beta chain sequence. Its target is not known. The sample originates from a study of tumor and adjacent non-tumor tissue in lung cancer. Points from the study as a whole: Normal lung showed higher cumulative top 100 clone frequency than tumor. Shorter survival was associated with higher TCR diversity in tumors. TCR diversity was significantly greater in tumor than normal lung tissue.

V was trimmed by 5 bases and J by 3 bases, leaving 15 bases between them. CDR1 and CDR2 (germline): SGHAT, FQNNGV. The CDR3 contains 15 residues. A modified ARM-PCR protocol with three rounds of nested PCR amplified TCRbeta. TCRdb ran MiXCR on the multiplex PCR reads and lists one entry per CDR3 protein. Among tens of thousands of distinct CDR3 sequences listed, about three fifths were seen once. RNA was extracted from bulk tissue without any cell sorting. Between August and November 2014, newly diagnosed, chemotherapy-naive lung cancer patients underwent thoracic surgery in China. Sequencing was carried out using lung tumor tissue. The sequence was obtained from a man aged 50-59 years with non-small cell lung cancer. The chain recombines TRBV11-2 with TRBJ2-3, with D unresolved. In DNA, the CDR3 is TGTGCCAGCAGCAAACAGTGGGCGCGTACAGATACGCAGTATTTT. Protein: CASSKQWARTDTQYF.